This T cell receptor beta chain was recovered during a study of cytomegalovirus exposure and HLA in healthy donors (dated by TCRdb to about 2017). Background on the whole study: A later analysis indicated that the 90 to 150 validation repertoires were generated on the platform also employed for the approximately 700 repertoires of the first cohort. Along with the approximately 650-subject first cohort, a separate validation cohort of over a hundred different subjects was used. The aim of the study was to test whether cataloging public T cell receptors could identify signatures of past pathogen exposure. High-throughput TCR immunosequencing, statistical association of individual TCRs with disease status, and machine learning were combined to predict cytomegalovirus infection status.

Note on this clone: Its recognized antigen is unknown. Base qualities are not provided; no much larger clone lies one nucleotide away.

What the study reported, not specific to this receptor: In vitro tests confirmed that a few of the cytomegalovirus-associated TCR beta chains recognize cytomegalovirus antigens. The study gave a list of more than 150 TCR beta chains associated with cytomegalovirus. Most TCR sequences were seen in very few donors, while some public TCRs were found in many individuals. It was suggested by the authors that the approach could potentially be generalized to other disease states and immunological phenotypes. Cytomegalovirus status was reported to be diagnosed by the classifier with high specificity and sensitivity in both the original and validation cohorts. A later analysis lacked HLA typing for the validation cohort, so it scored co-occurrence in that cohort across all 120 or so repertoires. Subsequent analysis determined that TCRs grouped into clusters in the first cohort also showed a tendency toward co-occurrence across the roughly 130 validation repertoires, and approximately 94% of cluster scores exceeded 0.

Inclusive of the bounding cysteine and phenylalanine, the CDR3 is 15 residues long. Of all the DNA, just the CDR3 is kept, 45 bases in frame from base 1. V is reduced by 0 bases and J by 3 bases, leaving a spacing of 9 bases between them. CDR1 and CDR2 were assigned from the germline V gene as SGHTA and FQGTGA. Library method: the immunoSEQ multiplex PCR assay. Regarding the original processing steps: To diagnose cytomegalovirus status from the catalog of TCR beta chain sequences, a statistical classification framework was built. TCRdb re-hosts the immuneACCESS table, in-frame sequences only. Its copies lack some clones; in the studies checked, an unresolved V gene accounts for under half of them, and the cause for the rest is not known. V, J and clone size were drawn from that table, and D and trimming were deduced from the DNA. A total of roughly 150,000 clones appear in this sample, 80% to 90% of them only once. The top ten hold approximately 5% of the sample.

Separate from the approximately 670-subject first cohort, the validation cohort of roughly 110 subjects was the group to which the donors belonged. The V and J segments used are TRBV7-3 and TRBJ2-1; the D match is possibly TRBD1 or TRBD2, with 5 bases aligned in each. The receptor was isolated from a woman in her 30s in good health and CMV-seronegative. The sequencing sample was made of PBMCs. The CDR3 reads CASSLTGTGYNEQFF. The nucleotides read TGTGCCAGCAGCTTAACAGGGACGGGCTACAATGAGCAGTTCTTC.